A single sample is the source of the 29 T cell receptor beta chains below, sequenced in a study of post-analysis software for immune sequencing data. Their antigens are not known. TCR beta cDNA libraries included unique molecular identifiers. One entry per CDR3 protein, called by TCRdb with MiXCR from the PCR reads. The sample has over 150,000 distinct CDR3 sequences, about 29% seen once. Findings and caveats of the study: Relative to controls, patients had five TRBV segments at higher frequency, with TRBV5-6, TRBV5-1 and TRBV20-1 among these.

The sequenced material came from blood. These receptor sequences come from a girl between 10 and 17 years old with multiple sclerosis.

A single count supports this clonotype. An end of the junction does not agree with germline; a read error may underlie this. The chain links TRBV5-1 to TRBJ2-1, with TRBD2 matching over 14 bases. The germline V gene encodes CDR1 SGHRS and CDR2 YFSETQ. The CDR3 runs 16 residues. The CDR3 sequence: CAGSLGLAGVSNEQFF. The CDR3 coding sequence is TGCGCCGGCAGCTTGGGACTAGCGGGAGTAAGCAATGAGCAGTTCTTC.

There are many counts of this clonotype. This chain links TRBV27 with TRBJ1-2, with D possibly TRBD1 on 6 matching bases. Germline V gene data show CDR1 as MNHEY and CDR2 as SMNVEV (reference sequence). The CDR3 runs to 14 residues. With 6 bases removed from V and 0 bases from J, the gap between germline ends came to 11 bases. The CDR3 loop is CASRFTGTNYGYTF. CDR3 in DNA: TGTGCCAGCAGGTTTACAGGGACTAACTATGGCTACACCTTC.

This clonotype has just a few counts. V and J are TRBV27 and TRBJ2-4, with 8 bases identical to TRBD2. The J call may be incorrect, as the DNA end agrees better with TRBJ2-7. The CDR3 contains 18 residues. Germline V gives CDR1 MNHEY, CDR2 SMNVEV (reference sequence). This chain's CDR3 is CASSPPQRETRERREQYF. The CDR3 DNA reads as TGTGCCAGCAGTCCCCCTCAGCGGGAGACGAGGGAAAGACGCGAGCAGTACTTC.

Many counts were recorded for this clonotype. The V gene is TRBV20-1, the J gene TRBJ2-3; no clear D gene. Trimming took off 0 bases at V and 6 bases at J, with 13 bases between the two ends. The CDR3 loop spans 14 amino acids. Germline values: CDR1 DFQATT, CDR2 SNEGSKA (reference sequence). This CDR3 is CSARDIRVLDTQYF. The CDR3 DNA sequence: TGCAGTGCTAGAGATATTCGGGTACTCGATACGCAGTATTTT.

V and J are TRBV19 and TRBJ1-2; 7 nucleotides align to TRBD1. The germline CDR1 and CDR2 sequences are LNHDA and SQIVND (reference sequence). The V segment lost 5 bases and the J segment 1 base; nucleotides outside the gene matches: 7. The length of the CDR3 is 15 residues. DNA for the CDR3: TGTGCCAGTAGTCAGGGGGGTTCACTTAACTATGGCTACACCTTC. It encodes CASSQGGSLNYGYTF. The whole variable domain, filled in from reference TRBV19 and TRBJ1-2, reads DGGITQSPKYLFRKEGQNVTLSCEQNLNHDAMYWYRQDPGQGLRLIYYSQIVNDFQKGDIAEGYSVSREKKESFPLTVTSAQKNPTAFYLCASSQGGSLNYGYTFGSGTRLTVV.

This clonotype was seen repeatedly, ten times or more. The chain links TRBV7-2 to TRBJ1-2, with TRBD1 matching over 8 bases. The J segment lost 0 bases and the V segment lost 8 bases, leaving 5 bases of the junction unmatched. The CDR3 covers 14 residues. Germline loops: CDR1 SGHTA, CDR2 FQGNSA. In nucleotides, the CDR3 is TGTGCCAGCGGAGACAGGGGAGCTAACTATGGCTACACCTTC. Translating it yields CASGDRGANYGYTF. The variable domain in full, completed from reference TRBV7-2 and TRBJ1-2, reads GAGVSQSPSNKVTEKGKDVELRCDPISGHTALYWYRQSLGQGLEFLIYFQGNSAPDKSGLPSDRFSAERTGGSVSTLTIQRTQQEDSAVYLCASGDRGANYGYTFGSGTRLTVV.

This clonotype was picked up one time. This chain uses TRBV12-3 or TRBV12-4 with TRBJ1-1; no clear D gene. Trimming pared 6 bases from V and 0 bases from J, leaving 11 bases between. The CDR3 length is 14 residues. CDR3 region: CASRRTTVNTEAFF. CDR3 coding DNA: TGTGCCAGCAGACGGACTACAGTGAACACTGAAGCTTTCTTT.

Notes on this clonotype: A much bigger clone sits one base away, suggesting this may be a read error. The chain uses TRBV5-1 and TRBJ2-1; 11 nucleotides agree with TRBD2. Germline assignment: CDR1 SGHRS and CDR2 YFSETQ. CDR3 length: 18 amino acids. CDR3 DNA: TGCGCCGGCAGCCCTATACTAGCGGGAGACGGGCACTCCGATGAGCAGTTCTTC. It yields the protein CAGSPILAGDGHSDEQFF.

There are many counts of this clonotype. The chain has TRBV6-1 and TRBJ2-7, with 8 nucleotides matching TRBD2. V shed 7 bases, J shed 4 bases, and the junction held 15 bases outside the gene matches. The germline V gene encodes CDR1 MNHNS and CDR2 SASEGT. The length of the CDR3 is 16 residues. The CDR3 loop reads CASIPIGGGGLYEQYF. The DNA of the CDR3 is TGTGCCAGCATTCCCATCGGGGGGGGCGGTTTGTACGAGCAGTACTTC.

The CDR3 protein is CATSDLKAGGPGEQFF. CDR3 nucleotide sequence: TGTGCCACCAGTGATCTCAAGGCGGGAGGGCCAGGGGAGCAGTTCTTC. This sequence joins TRBV24-1 and TRBJ2-1; 9 bases are shared with TRBD2. CDR1 and CDR2 from the germline V gene are KGHDR and SFDVKD. The CDR3 covers 16 residues. J was trimmed by 10 bases and V by 3 bases; bases with no gene match: 12.

In its sample, this clonotype was seen many times. The chain couples TRBV6-5 to TRBJ1-2; D is unclear. Germline lookup yields CDR1 MNHEY and CDR2 SVGAGI. The CDR3 has 14 residues. Trimming cost V 5 bases and J 1 base, with 11 bases left between them. CDR3 loop: CASSPQAFNYGYTF. The CDR3 DNA reads as TGTGCCAGCAGTCCTCAGGCCTTTAACTATGGCTACACCTTC.

V gene TRBV12-3 or TRBV12-4 combines with J gene TRBJ1-1, with a tentative D call TRBD1 (6 bases). The ends were cut back, 6 bases at V and 1 base at J, with 9 bases in the middle. The CDR3 totals 13 residues. The CDR3 is CASRQGSNTEAFF. DNA for the CDR3: TGTGCCAGCAGACAGGGTTCGAACACTGAAGCTTTCTTT.

The sample holds a few counts of this clonotype. Here the CDR3 reads CASSQFERGAFF. The CDR3 nucleotides are TGTGCCAGCAGCCAATTTGAAAGGGGGGCTTTCTTT. The chain has TRBV3-1 and TRBJ1-1; D possibly corresponds to TRBD1 (6 bases). Germline V CDR1 and CDR2: LGHDT, YNNKEL (reference sequence). The CDR3 is 12 residues long. Deletions cut 2 bases from V and 11 bases from J, with 12 bases between.

A single count supports this clonotype. This chain links TRBV11-3 with TRBJ2-3; 10 nucleotides agree with TRBD2. CDR1 SGHNT and CDR2 YENEEA come from the germline V gene. The V gene end was trimmed by 5 bases and the J gene end by 0 bases; junction bases not matched to a gene: 5. This CDR3 is 16 amino acids long. The DNA of the CDR3 is TGTGCCAGCAGCCGCGGGACTAGCGCAAGCACAGATACGCAGTATTTT. It encodes CASSRGTSASTDTQYF.

This clonotype was seen ten or more times. The chain links TRBV2 to TRBJ2-5; D not certain. V was cut by 8 bases and J by 5 bases, with 6 bases left in between. The CDR3 contains 10 residues. CDR1 and CDR2 (germline): SNHLY, FYNNEI. Here the CDR3 DNA reads TGTGCCAGCGGGATGGAGACCCAGTACTTC. Protein sequence: CASGMETQYF.

Concerning this clonotype itself: Just one base apart from a much larger clone, this may be a read error. The CDR3 sequence is CASSSAYASGEQYF. As DNA, the CDR3 is TGTGCCAGCAGTTCGGCTTACGCCAGCGGCGAGCAGTACTTC. The chain carries TRBV6-5 and TRBJ2-5; perhaps TRBD2 as D (5 bases). Judging by the DNA end, TRBJ2-7 fits better; the J call may be wrong. This CDR3 region has 14 residues. CDR1 and CDR2 from the germline V gene are MNHEY and SVGAGI.

Notes on this clonotype: The junction differs from germline at one of its ends, possibly a read error. The V and J genes are TRBV4-1 and TRBJ2-1; 9 bases are shared with TRBD2. This CDR3 has 17 amino acids. CDR1 and CDR2 (germline): MGHRA, YSYEKL. CDR3 loop: CASSQGLGGRGRNGQFF. CDR3 in DNA: TGCGCCAGCAGCCAAGGGTTAGGCGGGAGGGGTAGGAATGGGCAGTTCTTC.

The chain joins TRBV24-1 to TRBJ2-4, with D unresolved. Trimming cost V 4 bases and J 0 bases, with 6 bases left between them. Germline CDR1 is KGHDR and CDR2 is SFDVKD. CDR3 size: 14 residues. DNA of the CDR3: TGTGCCACCAGTGAGGGCGGAGCCAAAAACATTCAGTACTTC. Translated: CATSEGGAKNIQYF.

This clonotype occurred many times. This chain links TRBV12-3 or TRBV12-4 with TRBJ2-3, with 9 bases matching TRBD2. The ends lost 4 bases at V and 4 bases at J; junction bases unmatched: 6. CDR3 length: 15 amino acids. CDR3 region: CASSSIAGDADTQYF. The CDR3 region has the DNA TGTGCCAGCAGTTCGATAGCGGGAGATGCAGATACGCAGTATTTT.

The rearrangement links TRBV7-3 to TRBJ1-1; 8 bases map to TRBD1. V lost 5 bases, J lost 3 bases, and 2 bases stayed unmatched. Looked up from germline, CDR1 is SGHTA and CDR2 is FQGTGA. The CDR3 contains 13 residues. The CDR3: CASSQQGDTEAFF. The CDR3 bases are TGTGCCAGCAGCCAACAGGGGGACACTGAAGCTTTCTTT.

Note on this clonotype: A read error may be the cause here, since a much bigger clone is one base away. The rearrangement links TRBV10-3 to TRBJ2-4; 7 bases agree with TRBD1. This CDR3 spans 13 amino acids. V dropped 2 bases and J dropped 14; count of bases not matched to a gene: 9. Germline loops: CDR1 ENHRY, CDR2 SYGVKD. The CDR3 reads CAISEPGTETKYF. In DNA form, the CDR3 reads TGTGCCATCAGTGAGCCCGGGACAGAAACAAAGTACTTC.

This clonotype was counted ten times or more. This chain links TRBV19 with TRBJ1-2, with D perhaps TRBD1 (5 bases). The CDR3 has 12 amino acids. The germline gives CDR1 LNHDA, CDR2 SQIVND (reference sequence). V shed 10 bases and J shed 4 bases, with 13 bases lying between them. The CDR3 bases are TGTGCCACTCAGGGTAGTGGCTATGGCTACACCTTC. It codes for CATQGSGYGYTF.

The chain combines TRBV7-2 with TRBJ2-3; the match to TRBD2 covers 9 bases. CDR1 SGHTA and CDR2 FQGNSA come from the germline V gene. This CDR3 spans 17 amino acids. Trimming took 5 bases from V and 6 from J; bases not matched to a gene: 15. CDR3 DNA sequence: TGTGCCAGCAGCATTTACCCTAGCGGGACCCTTGGTGATACGCAGTATTTT. Protein product: CASSIYPSGTLGDTQYF.

This clonotype appeared a few times. The genes are TRBV12-3 or TRBV12-4 and TRBJ2-7; no firm D call. CDR3 length equals 13 residues. Deletions cut 3 bases from V and 6 bases from J, with 12 bases between. The CDR3 region has the DNA TGTGCCAGCAGTTTTGCCCTTCGGCCCGAGCAGTACTTC. Translation: CASSFALRPEQYF.

This clonotype came up many times. The V call is TRBV10-3, the J call TRBJ2-3; D is possibly TRBD2 (6 bases). The germline V gene has CDR1 ENHRY and CDR2 SYGVKD. The CDR3 has 16 amino acids. The ends were cut back, 5 bases at V and 0 bases at J, with 15 bases in the middle. For the CDR3, the DNA is TGTGCCATCAGTAGGGAGCACGGGGGAAGCACAGATACGCAGTATTTT. It is translated as CAISREHGGSTDTQYF.

On this clonotype itself: This could be a read error, since a much larger clone is one nucleotide away. The V gene is TRBV5-1, the J gene TRBJ2-7; 10 bases align to TRBD1. Losses at the gene ends were 4 bases for V and 7 bases for J; bases not matched to a gene: 8. The CDR3 has 14 amino acids. Germline CDR1 reads SGHRS; CDR2 reads YFSETQ. CDR3 nucleotide sequence: TGCGCCAGCAGCGACGGGACAGGGGCCAATGAGCAGTACTTC. Translating gives CASSDGTGANEQYF.

Of note for this clonotype: It may be a read error: a sequence one base away is much more abundant. CDR3 protein: CASIPGPGDGHETQYF. DNA of the CDR3: TGTGCCAGCATCCCCGGTCCAGGAGACGGTCACGAGACCCAGTACTTC. The chain employs TRBV6-5 and TRBJ2-5; D is unresolved. This CDR3 has 16 amino acids. Trimming shortened V by 7 bases and J by 5 bases, and 23 bases separated the two germline ends. CDR1 and CDR2 from the germline V gene are MNHEY and SVGAGI.

Comment on this clonotype: Possible read error: a much larger clone is one base away. The V gene is TRBV29-1, the J gene TRBJ2-5; weak D call: TRBD2 (5 bases). The J call is uncertain, as TRBJ2-1 better fits the DNA end. Germline V gene data show CDR1 as SQVTM and CDR2 as ANQGSEA. The CDR3 totals 12 residues. CDR3: CSALDGGETQFF. The CDR3 nucleotides read TGCAGCGCCCTGGATGGAGGAGAGACCCAGTTCTTC.

This clonotype was observed many times. A read error may explain this, as a much larger clone is one base away. The chain is built from TRBV29-1 and TRBJ2-7, with 7 positions matching TRBD2. Trimming took 5 bases from V and 5 from J; bases not matched to a gene: 12. The germline V gene encodes CDR1 SQVTM and CDR2 ANQGSEA. The CDR3 has 14 amino acids. The CDR3 here is CSVYGGGYNNEQYF. CDR3 sequence (DNA): TGCAGCGTTTACGGGGGAGGGTATAACAACGAGCAGTACTTC.